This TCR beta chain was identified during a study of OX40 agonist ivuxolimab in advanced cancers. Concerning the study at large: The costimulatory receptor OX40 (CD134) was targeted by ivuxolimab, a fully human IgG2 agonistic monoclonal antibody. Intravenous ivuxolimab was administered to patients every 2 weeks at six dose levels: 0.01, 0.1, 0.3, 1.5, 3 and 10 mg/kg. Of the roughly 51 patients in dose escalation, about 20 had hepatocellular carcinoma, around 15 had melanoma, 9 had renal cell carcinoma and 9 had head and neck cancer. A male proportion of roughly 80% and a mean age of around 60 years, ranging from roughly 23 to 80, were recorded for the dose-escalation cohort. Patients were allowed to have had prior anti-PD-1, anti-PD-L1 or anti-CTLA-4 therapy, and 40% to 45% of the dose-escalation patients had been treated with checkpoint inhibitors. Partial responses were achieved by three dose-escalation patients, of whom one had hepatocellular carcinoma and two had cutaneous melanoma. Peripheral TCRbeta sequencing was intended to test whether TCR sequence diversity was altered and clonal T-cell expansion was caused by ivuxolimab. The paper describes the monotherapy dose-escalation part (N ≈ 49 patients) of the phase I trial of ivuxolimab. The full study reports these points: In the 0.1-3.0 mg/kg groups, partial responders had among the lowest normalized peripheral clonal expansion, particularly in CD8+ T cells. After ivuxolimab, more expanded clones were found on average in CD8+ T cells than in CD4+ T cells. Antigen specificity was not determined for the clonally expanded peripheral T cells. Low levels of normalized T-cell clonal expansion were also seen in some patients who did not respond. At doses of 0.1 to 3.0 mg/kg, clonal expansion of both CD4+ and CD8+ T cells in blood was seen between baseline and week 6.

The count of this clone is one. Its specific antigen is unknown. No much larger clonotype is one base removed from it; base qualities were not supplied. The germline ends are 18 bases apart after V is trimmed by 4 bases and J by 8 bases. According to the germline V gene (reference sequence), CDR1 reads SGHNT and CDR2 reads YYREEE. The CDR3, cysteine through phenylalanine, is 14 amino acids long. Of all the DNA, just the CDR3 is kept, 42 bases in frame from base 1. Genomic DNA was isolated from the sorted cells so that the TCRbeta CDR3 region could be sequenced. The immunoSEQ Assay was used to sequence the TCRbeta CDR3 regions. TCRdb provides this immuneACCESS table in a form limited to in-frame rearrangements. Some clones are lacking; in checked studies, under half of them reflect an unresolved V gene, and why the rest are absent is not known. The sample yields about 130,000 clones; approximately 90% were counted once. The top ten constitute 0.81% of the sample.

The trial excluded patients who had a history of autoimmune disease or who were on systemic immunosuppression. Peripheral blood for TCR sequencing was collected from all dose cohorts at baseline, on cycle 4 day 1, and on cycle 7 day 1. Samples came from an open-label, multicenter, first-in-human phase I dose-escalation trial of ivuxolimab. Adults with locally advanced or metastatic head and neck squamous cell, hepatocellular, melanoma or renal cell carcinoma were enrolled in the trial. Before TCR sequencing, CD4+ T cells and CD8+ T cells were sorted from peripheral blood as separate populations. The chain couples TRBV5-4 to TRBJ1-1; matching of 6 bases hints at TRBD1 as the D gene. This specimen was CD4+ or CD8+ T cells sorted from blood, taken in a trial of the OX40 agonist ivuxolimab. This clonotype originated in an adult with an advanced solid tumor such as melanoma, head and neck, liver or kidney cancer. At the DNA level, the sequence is TGTGCCAGCAGCGCACGTGGGGACACCAAGGAAGCTTTCTTT. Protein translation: CASSARGDTKEAFF.